A selection of T cell receptor beta chains follows, all from one sample in a study of shared clonotypes between healthy human individuals. Libraries were prepared by immunoSEQ multiplex PCR; TCRdb keeps only in-frame clonotypes and omits some of them. Of about 1 million clones listed, 60% to 80% are singletons. Sequencing input: memory CD4+ T cells sorted from blood. The receptors shown here come from a man aged 18-30 years in good health. The CDR3 runs from the conserved cysteine through the conserved F or W. The D gene is left open where the match is weak. Only part of the rows carry a size: once, few, many, or a class if the clone is expanded.

d_gene: -; v_gene: TRBV4-1; abundance: -; j_gene: TRBJ2-7; CDR3aa: CASSQPTPRKGYEQYF; CDR3nt: TGCGCCAGCAGCCAGCCCACCCCTCGGAAGGGGTACGAGCAGTACTTC
d_gene: TRBD1; v_gene: TRBV5-4; abundance: -; j_gene: TRBJ2-5; CDR3aa: CASSLWGQGGETQYF; CDR3nt: TGTGCCAGCAGCTTGTGGGGACAGGGCGGGGAGACCCAGTACTTC
d_gene: -; v_gene: TRBV6-1; abundance: -; j_gene: TRBJ2-1; CDR3aa: CASSRGNNEQFF; CDR3nt: TGTGCCAGCAGTCGGGGCAACAATGAGCAGTTCTTC
d_gene: -; v_gene: TRBV4-1; abundance: -; j_gene: TRBJ2-3; CDR3aa: CASSQVTTATDTQYF; CDR3nt: TGCGCCAGCAGCCAGGTAACCACCGCGACAGATACGCAGTATTTT
d_gene: -; v_gene: TRBV14; abundance: -; j_gene: TRBJ2-7; CDR3aa: CASSQGGGPSYEQYF; CDR3nt: TGTGCCAGCAGCCAAGGTGGCGGTCCCTCCTACGAGCAGTACTTC
d_gene: -; v_gene: TRBV19; abundance: -; j_gene: TRBJ1-3; CDR3aa: CASRRSGASGNTIYF; CDR3nt: TGTGCCAGTCGAAGGAGTGGGGCCTCTGGAAACACCATATATTTT
d_gene: -; v_gene: TRBV4-1; abundance: -; j_gene: TRBJ2-1; CDR3aa: CASSQETFEQFF; CDR3nt: TGCGCCAGCAGCCAAGAGACGTTTGAGCAGTTCTTC
d_gene: -; v_gene: TRBV29-1; abundance: -; j_gene: TRBJ2-1; CDR3aa: CSYHVGGIHNEQFF; CDR3nt: TGCAGCTACCATGTAGGGGGGATCCACAATGAGCAGTTCTTC
d_gene: -; v_gene: TRBV6-5; abundance: -; j_gene: TRBJ2-7; CDR3aa: CASSRAPGGREQYF; CDR3nt: TGTGCCAGCAGCAGGGCCCCCGGCGGTCGGGAGCAGTACTTC
d_gene: -; v_gene: TRBV7-9; abundance: -; j_gene: TRBJ1-1; CDR3aa: CASSTFAGSAAGAFF; CDR3nt: TGTGCCAGCAGCACTTTTGCCGGGTCTGCGGCTGGGGCTTTCTTT
d_gene: -; v_gene: TRBV5-5; abundance: few; j_gene: TRBJ2-7; CDR3aa: CASSRLAGTANSYEQYF; CDR3nt: TGTGCCAGCAGCCGTCTGGCGGGGACAGCTAACTCCTACGAGCAGTACTTC
d_gene: -; v_gene: TRBV18; abundance: -; j_gene: TRBJ2-4; CDR3aa: CASSNGNIQYF; CDR3nt: TGTGCCAGCTCAAACGGAAACATTCAGTACTTC
d_gene: -; v_gene: TRBV30; abundance: -; j_gene: TRBJ2-6; CDR3aa: CAWPHRTSGANVLTF; CDR3nt: TGTGCCTGGCCACACCGGACCTCTGGGGCCAACGTCCTGACTTTC
d_gene: -; v_gene: TRBV2; abundance: -; j_gene: TRBJ2-3; CDR3aa: CASSEDGMSHTDTQYF; CDR3nt: TGTGCCAGCAGTGAAGACGGCATGTCCCACACAGATACGCAGTATTTT
d_gene: -; v_gene: TRBV7-7; abundance: -; j_gene: TRBJ2-2; CDR3aa: CASSLAPLGELFF; CDR3nt: TGTGCTAGCAGCTTAGCGCCCTTAGGGGAGCTGTTTTTT
d_gene: -; v_gene: TRBV4-1; abundance: -; j_gene: TRBJ1-2; CDR3aa: CASSQDGQNNYGYTF; CDR3nt: TGCGCCAGCAGCCAAGATGGACAAAATAACTATGGCTACACCTTC
d_gene: -; v_gene: TRBV29-1; abundance: -; j_gene: TRBJ1-2; CDR3aa: CSVERGGGYTF; CDR3nt: TGCAGCGTTGAGCGAGGGGGTGGCTACACCTTC
d_gene: -; v_gene: TRBV27; abundance: -; j_gene: TRBJ2-1; CDR3aa: CASSFGSTQFF; CDR3nt: TGTGCCAGCAGTTTTGGGTCCACCCAGTTCTTC
d_gene: -; v_gene: TRBV6-1; abundance: -; j_gene: TRBJ1-2; CDR3aa: CASSVSGVLQHGYTF; CDR3nt: TGTGCCAGCAGTGTATCGGGGGTACTACAGCATGGCTACACCTTC
d_gene: -; v_gene: TRBV2; abundance: many; j_gene: TRBJ1-4; CDR3aa: CASQGNTATNEKLFF; CDR3nt: TGTGCCAGCCAGGGAAACACCGCAACTAATGAAAAACTGTTTTTT
d_gene: TRBD1; v_gene: TRBV5-1; abundance: -; j_gene: TRBJ1-1; CDR3aa: CASSPQGANTEAFF; CDR3nt: TGCGCCAGCAGCCCCCAGGGGGCGAACACTGAAGCTTTCTTT
d_gene: -; v_gene: TRBV9; abundance: -; j_gene: TRBJ2-1; CDR3aa: CASSVQFNEQFF; CDR3nt: TGTGCCAGCAGCGTACAATTCAATGAGCAGTTCTTC
d_gene: -; v_gene: TRBV7-6; abundance: -; j_gene: TRBJ2-1; CDR3aa: CASSFSKHNEQFF; CDR3nt: TGTGCCAGCAGCTTTTCCAAACACAATGAGCAGTTCTTC
d_gene: TRBD1; v_gene: TRBV4-1; abundance: -; j_gene: TRBJ2-5; CDR3aa: CASSPGQGAGKTQYF; CDR3nt: TGCGCCAGCAGCCCGGGACAGGGGGCGGGGAAGACCCAGTACTTC
d_gene: TRBD2; v_gene: TRBV2; abundance: -; j_gene: TRBJ2-3; CDR3aa: CASTPERGRVDTQYF; CDR3nt: TGTGCCAGCACCCCCGAGCGGGGCAGAGTAGATACGCAGTATTTT
d_gene: TRBD1; v_gene: TRBV10-3; abundance: -; j_gene: TRBJ2-1; CDR3aa: CAISAQGNEQFF; CDR3nt: TGTGCCATCAGTGCACAGGGGAATGAGCAGTTCTTC
d_gene: TRBD1; v_gene: TRBV20-1; abundance: -; j_gene: TRBJ2-1; CDR3aa: CSAIRGQGKFF; CDR3nt: TGCAGTGCTATCAGGGGACAGGGGAAGTTCTTC
d_gene: -; v_gene: TRBV6-6; abundance: once; j_gene: TRBJ1-5; CDR3aa: CARRRRGYQPQHF; CDR3nt: TGTGCCAGGAGACGGAGGGGATATCAGCCCCAGCATTTT
d_gene: -; v_gene: TRBV2; abundance: few; j_gene: TRBJ1-2; CDR3aa: CASSEAGGGYGYTF; CDR3nt: TGTGCCAGCAGTGAAGCAGGAGGGGGATATGGCTACACCTTC
d_gene: -; v_gene: TRBV7-2; abundance: -; j_gene: TRBJ2-5; CDR3aa: CASSYSPVETQYF; CDR3nt: TGTGCCAGCAGCTATTCGCCCGTCGAGACCCAGTACTTC
d_gene: -; v_gene: TRBV21-1; abundance: -; j_gene: TRBJ2-3; CDR3aa: CASSKVNRGPSCTDTQYF; CDR3nt: TGTGCCAGCAGCAAAGTCAACAGGGGGCCTTCTTGCACAGATACGCAGTATTTT
d_gene: -; v_gene: TRBV2; abundance: -; j_gene: TRBJ1-1; CDR3aa: CASTYDRAREGVTEAFF; CDR3nt: TGTGCCAGCACTTATGACCGAGCAAGGGAGGGGGTCACTGAAGCTTTCTTT
d_gene: -; v_gene: TRBV5-1; abundance: once; j_gene: TRBJ2-7; CDR3aa: CASKAGTASYEQYF; CDR3nt: TGCGCCAGCAAAGCCGGGACTGCATCCTACGAGCAGTACTTC
d_gene: -; v_gene: TRBV28; abundance: -; j_gene: TRBJ2-7; CDR3aa: CASSPRSSGEAYF; CDR3nt: TGTGCCAGCAGTCCCCGGAGTAGCGGCGAAGCGTACTTC
d_gene: -; v_gene: TRBV5-1; abundance: -; j_gene: TRBJ2-3; CDR3aa: CASSAQHTDTQYF; CDR3nt: TGCGCCAGCAGCGCGCAGCATACGGATACGCAGTATTTT
d_gene: -; v_gene: TRBV14; abundance: -; j_gene: TRBJ2-3; CDR3aa: CASSQEMAWPGTQYF; CDR3nt: TGTGCCAGCAGCCAAGAGATGGCCTGGCCCGGTACGCAGTATTTT
d_gene: -; v_gene: TRBV25-1; abundance: -; j_gene: TRBJ2-4; CDR3aa: CASGPPGGGLSTKNIQYF; CDR3nt: TGTGCCAGCGGGCCCCCGGGTGGGGGGCTCTCGACCAAAAACATTCAGTACTTC
d_gene: -; v_gene: TRBV27; abundance: once; j_gene: TRBJ1-6; CDR3aa: CASTPRGPYNSPLHF; CDR3nt: TGTGCCAGCACCCCGCGGGGGCCCTATAATTCACCCCTCCACTTT
d_gene: TRBD2; v_gene: TRBV30; abundance: -; j_gene: TRBJ2-3; CDR3aa: CAWKVGGRGTDTQYF; CDR3nt: TGTGCCTGGAAAGTGGGCGGGAGGGGCACAGATACGCAGTATTTT
d_gene: TRBD2; v_gene: TRBV9; abundance: -; j_gene: TRBJ2-5; CDR3aa: CASSVSGGSQKTQYF; CDR3nt: TGTGCCAGCAGCGTCAGCGGGGGGTCCCAAAAGACCCAGTACTTC
d_gene: -; v_gene: TRBV19; abundance: few; j_gene: TRBJ2-2; CDR3aa: CASSMLANTGELFF; CDR3nt: TGTGCCAGTAGTATGTTGGCTAATACCGGGGAGCTGTTTTTT
d_gene: -; v_gene: TRBV18; abundance: -; j_gene: TRBJ1-4; CDR3aa: CASSLQQPGTNEKLFF; CDR3nt: TGTGCCAGCTCACTACAGCAGCCGGGAACTAATGAAAAACTGTTTTTT
d_gene: -; v_gene: TRBV2; abundance: -; j_gene: TRBJ2-7; CDR3aa: CASSEESGSYEQYF; CDR3nt: TGTGCCAGCAGTGAAGAGAGCGGTTCCTACGAGCAGTACTTC
d_gene: TRBD1; v_gene: TRBV7-9; abundance: -; j_gene: TRBJ2-7; CDR3aa: CASRRTGTYEQYF; CDR3nt: TGTGCCAGCCGGCGGACAGGGACGTACGAGCAGTACTTC
d_gene: -; v_gene: TRBV4-3; abundance: once; j_gene: TRBJ1-5; CDR3aa: CASSQDLNQPQHF; CDR3nt: TGCGCCAGCAGCCAAGATCTGAATCAGCCCCAGCATTTT
d_gene: -; v_gene: TRBV15; abundance: -; j_gene: TRBJ2-7; CDR3aa: CATSREGLGSREQYF; CDR3nt: TGTGCCACCAGCAGAGAGGGGTTGGGCTCGCGCGAGCAGTACTTC
d_gene: TRBD2; v_gene: TRBV6-7; abundance: -; j_gene: TRBJ2-3; CDR3aa: CASSGRNERETITDTQYF; CDR3nt: TGTGCCAGCAGCGGCCGAAACGAGCGGGAGACAATCACAGATACGCAGTATTTT